The sequence of this T cell receptor (beta chain) was determined in a study of OX40 agonist ivuxolimab in advanced cancers. General study points: Also showing low normalized T-cell clonal expansion were some of the nonresponders. The average count of expanded clones was higher among CD8+ T cells than among CD4+. Clones of CD4+ and CD8+ blood T cells grew by week 6 at doses of 0.1 to 3.0 mg/kg. The antigens recognized by the expanded peripheral T cells, that is their antigen specificity, were not determined.

CDR3 size: 13 residues. Germline values: CDR1 GTSNPN, CDR2 SVGIG (reference sequence). J gave up 9 bases and V 2 bases, and 7 bases lay outside the gene matches. Comments on this clone: The antigen is not known.

Profiling relied on immunoSEQ multiplex PCR, and the TCRdb table lists in-frame clones only, not all of them. Seen here are some 80,000 clones, about nine tenths observed once, and the top ten hold approximately 0.3%. V and J are TRBV30 and TRBJ2-3; 8 nucleotides match TRBD2. This sequence originates from an adult with an advanced solid tumor such as melanoma, head and neck, liver or kidney cancer. Sequences were derived from CD4+ or CD8+ T cells sorted from blood, sampled in a trial of the OX40 agonist ivuxolimab. The chain's CDR3 is CAWSPPGGTTQYF. CDR3 sequence (DNA): TGTGCCTGGAGTCCGCCGGGGGGGACGACGCAGTATTTT.